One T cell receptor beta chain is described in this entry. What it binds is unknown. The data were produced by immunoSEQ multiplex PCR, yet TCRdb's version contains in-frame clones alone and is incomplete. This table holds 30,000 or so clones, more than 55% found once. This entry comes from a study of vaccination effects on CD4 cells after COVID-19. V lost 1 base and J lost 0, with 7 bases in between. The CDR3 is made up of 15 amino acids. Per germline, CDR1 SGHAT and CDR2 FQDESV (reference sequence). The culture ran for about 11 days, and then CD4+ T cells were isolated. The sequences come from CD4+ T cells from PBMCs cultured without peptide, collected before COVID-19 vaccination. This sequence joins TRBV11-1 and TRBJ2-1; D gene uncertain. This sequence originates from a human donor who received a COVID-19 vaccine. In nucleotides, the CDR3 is TGTGCCAGCAGCTTAGGCCGGAGCTCCTACAATGAGCAGTTCTTC. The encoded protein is CASSLGRSSYNEQFF. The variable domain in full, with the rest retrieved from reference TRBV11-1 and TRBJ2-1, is EAEVAQSPRYKITEKSQAVAFWCDPISGHATLYWYRQILGQGPELLVQFQDESVVDDSQLPKDRFSAERLKGVDSTLKIQPAELGDSAMYLCASSLGRSSYNEQFFGPGTRLTVL.